These 28 T cell receptor beta chains originate from one sample sequenced in a study of breast tumors, draining lymph nodes, adjacent tissues. Axillary draining lymph nodes of breast cancer patients supplied the node samples. TCRdb redid the calling of the multiplex PCR reads with MiXCR, one entry per CDR3 protein. Of roughly 86,000 distinct CDR3 sequences listed, roughly a fifth are singletons. The specimen was axillary lymph node tissue. The receptors were sampled from a female donor with breast cancer. Some clones in this sample may be carry-over from other donors' samples.

This clonotype has a handful of counts. The CDR3 region is CASFGVAGNSYEQYF. DNA of the CDR3: TGTGCCAGCTTTGGAGTAGCGGGGAACTCCTACGAGCAGTACTTC. V is TRBV28 and J is TRBJ2-7; 8 nucleotides align to TRBD2. With V trimmed by 8 bases and J by 0 bases, 9 bases remained unmatched. CDR3 length: 15 amino acids. Germline V gene data show CDR1 as MDHEN and CDR2 as SYDVKM.

In this sample, this clonotype turned up a few times. V and J are TRBV20-1 and TRBJ2-4; TRBD1 aligns across 7 bases. CDR3 length: 13 residues. Germline CDR1 is DFQATT and CDR2 is SNEGSKA (reference sequence). As DNA, the CDR3 is TGCAGCGAACAGGGGAACGCCAAAAACATTCAGTACTTC. This gives the protein CSEQGNAKNIQYF.

This clonotype has ten or more counts. The chain joins TRBV12-3 or TRBV12-4 to TRBJ2-7; unclear D gene. CDR3 size: 13 residues. The V end lost 8 bases, the J end lost 2 bases, and 13 bases lay between the germline ends. CDR3 sequence: CASGSRAPYEQYF. For the CDR3, the DNA is TGTGCCAGCGGCTCCCGAGCCCCCTACGAGCAGTACTTC.

This clonotype was seen ten or more times. This rearrangement joins TRBV13 to TRBJ1-3; possibly TRBD1 for D (5 bases). Germline CDR1 PRHDT, CDR2 FYEKMQ (reference sequence). There are 14 residues in the CDR3. The V end was cut by 5 bases, the J end by 0 bases, with 8 bases between. The CDR3 sequence: CASSPDSSGNTIYF. In DNA, the CDR3 is TGTGCCAGCAGCCCTGACAGCTCTGGAAACACCATATATTTT.

This clonotype appeared many times. The chain combines TRBV6-2 or TRBV6-3 with TRBJ2-7; no reliable D call. The CDR3 is 17 amino acids. The germline V gene encodes CDR1 MNHEY and CDR2 SVGEGT. The ends were cut back, 0 bases at V and 6 bases at J, with 21 bases in the middle. The CDR3 DNA sequence: TGTGCCAGCAGTTACTCCTCTAGGAACACTCATCCCGGCGAGCAGTACTTC. Its translation: CASSYSSRNTHPGEQYF.

This clonotype was seen many times. The chain has TRBV20-1 and TRBJ2-1; 13 bases match TRBD2. Trimming took 6 bases from V and 8 from J; bases not matched to a gene: 7. CDR1 and CDR2 (germline): DFQATT, SNEGSKA (reference sequence). This CDR3 spans 14 amino acids. DNA for the CDR3: TGCAGTGCCGACGGGACTAGCGGGATCTATGAGCAGTTCTTC. Amino acids: CSADGTSGIYEQFF.

The J gene is TRBJ1-1, the V gene TRBV7-9, with no clear D. CDR1 SEHNR and CDR2 FQNEAQ come from the germline V gene (reference sequence). The CDR3 sequence is 14 residues long. Trimming cost V 4 bases and J 0 bases, with 9 bases left between them. The CDR3: CASSSPDMNTEAFF. The CDR3 bases are TGTGCCAGCAGCTCACCAGATATGAACACTGAAGCTTTCTTT.

The chain recombines TRBV30 with TRBJ1-6; TRBD1 is a possible D gene (5 bases). CDR1 GTSNPN and CDR2 SVGIG come from the germline V gene (reference sequence). Deletions cut 8 bases from V and 0 bases from J, with 17 bases between. The CDR3 is made up of 16 amino acids. CDR3 coding DNA: TGTGCCATCTCGGACACCATAAACTCCTATAATTCACCCCTCCACTTT. Protein sequence: CAISDTINSYNSPLHF.

The table lists this clonotype with many counts. The CDR3 coding sequence is TGTGCCAGCAGTCCCGGACAGATCCACAGCGGCGAGCAGTACTTC. The encoded protein is CASSPGQIHSGEQYF. The gene calls are TRBV6-5 and TRBJ2-7; possible D gene TRBD1, 6 bases. The germline CDR1 and CDR2 sequences are MNHEY and SVGAGI. This CDR3 spans 15 amino acids. Trimming removed 5 bases at V and 6 bases at J, with 20 bases between.

This clonotype was seen repeatedly, ten times or more. The CDR3 DNA is TGCAGTGCTAGGGACCTCCAAGGTGGCTACGAGCAGTACTTC. Translation gives CSARDLQGGYEQYF. The rearrangement uses TRBV20-1 and TRBJ2-7; D uncertain. Trimming took off 3 bases at V and 3 bases at J, with 15 bases between the two ends. Germline V lookup: CDR1 DFQATT, CDR2 SNEGSKA (reference sequence). The CDR3 sequence is 14 residues long.

This clonotype was observed a single time. A much larger clone differs from this one at a single base, so this may be a read error. The V call is TRBV19, the J call TRBJ2-1; 14 bases are shared with TRBD2. This CDR3 contains 17 residues. Germline V gives CDR1 LNHDA, CDR2 SQIVND (reference sequence). Here the CDR3 DNA reads TGTGCCAGTAGTACCCAGACTAGCGGGAGGGTCTACGATGAGCAGTTCTTC. Amino acid sequence: CASSTQTSGRVYDEQFF.

This clonotype was seen repeatedly, ten times or more. The genes are TRBV4-2 and TRBJ2-1, with D possibly TRBD2 on 5 matching bases. CDR3 length equals 15 residues. V lost 0 bases and J lost 0, with 6 bases in between. Per the germline V gene, CDR1 is LGHNA and CDR2 is YNFKEQ. CDR3 DNA: TGTGCCAGCAGCCAAGAAACTAGCTCCTACAATGAGCAGTTCTTC. Protein: CASSQETSSYNEQFF.

There are many counts of this clonotype. The rearrangement links TRBV12-3 or TRBV12-4 to TRBJ1-2; maybe TRBD1 (5 bases). The CDR3 has 12 amino acids. Trimming stripped 6 bases from V and 5 bases from J, with 10 bases between. CDR3 in amino acids: CASRGGSYGYTF. The CDR3 nucleotides read TGTGCCAGCAGGGGGGGATCTTATGGCTACACCTTC.

This clonotype was seen ten or more times. The genes are TRBV9 and TRBJ1-3, with 9 nucleotides matching TRBD1. CDR3 length: 15 residues. V trimming: 0 bases; J trimming: 2 bases; junction bases outside the gene matches: 0. Per germline, CDR1 SGDLS and CDR2 YYNGEE. This CDR3 is CASSVDRGPGNTIYF. Written as DNA, the CDR3 is TGTGCCAGCAGCGTAGACAGGGGGCCTGGAAACACCATATATTTT.

This clonotype appeared many times. This chain joins TRBV5-1 and TRBJ2-1; unclear D gene. CDR1 and CDR2 from the germline V gene are SGHRS and YFSETQ. V lost 4 bases to trimming and J lost 9 bases, with 11 bases between them. CDR3 length: 12 residues. The CDR3 coding sequence is TGCGCCAGCAGCCCGACGCAAGGTGAGCAGTTCTTC. It codes for CASSPTQGEQFF.

This clonotype was recorded many times. The chain combines TRBV3-1 with TRBJ2-3, with TRBD1 as a possible D gene (5 bases). This CDR3 contains 12 residues. V was pared by 3 bases and J by 5 bases, with 6 bases between. The germline CDR1 and CDR2 sequences are LGHDT and YNNKEL (reference sequence). CDR3 DNA: TGTGCCAGCAGCCAGGGGCTAGATACGCAGTATTTT. It is translated as CASSQGLDTQYF.

The chain recombines TRBV6-5 with TRBJ1-2, with D perhaps matching TRBD1 (5 bases). V lost 7 bases, J lost 1 base, and 10 bases lay in between. The CDR3 totals 13 residues. Germline CDR1 reads MNHEY; CDR2 reads SVGAGI. The CDR3 reads CASIGTGNYGYTF. As DNA, the CDR3 is TGTGCCAGCATCGGGACTGGTAACTATGGCTACACCTTC.

This clonotype appeared many times. The chain combines TRBV19 with TRBJ2-7; perhaps TRBD1 as D (6 bases). This CDR3 has 15 residues. V was pared by 6 bases and J by 2 bases, with 17 bases between. Germline V CDR1 and CDR2: LNHDA, SQIVND (reference sequence). The CDR3 sequence is CASRRPGAGTYEQYF. CDR3 in DNA: TGTGCCAGTAGGAGACCAGGGGCAGGTACCTACGAGCAGTACTTC.

With regard to this clonotype: Possible read error: a much larger clone is one base away. Given the absence of the conserved phenylalanine or tryptophan at the CDR3 end, a read error is likely. V usage is TRBV5-1 and J usage is TRBJ1-2; no clear D gene. The germline CDR1 and CDR2 sequences are SGHRS and YFSETQ. Deletions cut 3 bases from V and 6 bases from J, with 12 bases between. The CDR3 totals 13 residues. The CDR3 DNA is TGCGCCAGCAGCTACGGGGTACCGGATGGCTACACCATC. As protein: CASSYGVPDGYTI.

The sample holds many counts of this clonotype. The V and J genes are TRBV11-2 and TRBJ2-7, with unresolved D. Trimming cost V 5 bases and J 2 bases, with 16 bases left between them. Germline V CDR1 and CDR2: SGHAT, FQNNGV. The CDR3 is made up of 15 amino acids. This CDR3 is CASSTMGGVPYEQYF. CDR3 in DNA: TGTGCCAGCAGCACGATGGGTGGGGTCCCCTACGAGCAGTACTTC.

To note about this clonotype: This may arise from a read error, as a much more abundant clone is one base away. V and J are TRBV20-1 and TRBJ2-1, with 7 bases fitting TRBD1. This CDR3 spans 19 amino acids. The germline gives CDR1 DFQATT, CDR2 SNEGSKA (reference sequence). J was trimmed by 0 bases and V by 5 bases; bases with no gene match: 19. The CDR3 coding sequence is TGCAGTGCTCGACGAGGGGGCAAGGGTTTTCATAGCTCCTACAATGAGCAGTTCTTC. It is translated as CSARRGGKGFHSSYNEQFF.

This clonotype was detected many times. The rearrangement uses TRBV7-9 and TRBJ2-2; 7 bases map to TRBD2. CDR3 length: 16 amino acids. CDR1 and CDR2 from the germline V gene are SEHNR and FQNEAQ (reference sequence). V was clipped by 1 base and J by 6 bases; unmatched bases: 8. The chain's CDR3 is CASSLERAGVSGELFF. The CDR3 DNA sequence: TGTGCCAGCAGCTTAGAACGGGCGGGAGTGTCCGGGGAGCTGTTTTTT.

The V call is TRBV28, the J call TRBJ1-4; no clear D gene. V lost 2 bases to trimming and J lost 5 bases, with 6 bases between them. The CDR3 is 13 amino acids. The germline V gene has CDR1 MDHEN and CDR2 SYDVKM. CDR3 in DNA: TGTGCCAGCAGTTTACAGACAAATGAAAAACTGTTTTTT. This translates into CASSLQTNEKLFF.

In regard to this clonotype: A much larger clone differs by one base, so this may be a read error. V gene TRBV3-1 combines with J gene TRBJ2-7; 11 positions agree with TRBD1. CDR1 is LGHDT, CDR2 YNNKEL, per germline (reference sequence). The CDR3 spans 13 residues. V was pared by 9 bases and J by 6 bases, with 7 bases of the junction left unmatched. The CDR3 bases are TGTGCCAGTGGACAGGGGGCTACCTGCGAGCAGTACTTC. Its protein product is CASGQGATCEQYF.

This clonotype was detected many times. The chain carries TRBV5-1 and TRBJ2-7; the D gene could be TRBD1 or TRBD2 (7 bases each). Germline-derived CDR1 and CDR2 are SGHRS and YFSETQ. This CDR3 is built from 13 residues. V lost 7 bases to trimming and J lost 4 bases, with 15 bases between them. This chain's CDR3 is CASGEGAGYEQYF. The CDR3 DNA reads as TGCGCCAGCGGGGAGGGGGCCGGGTACGAGCAGTACTTC.

This clonotype was detected ten times or more. V usage is TRBV5-1 and J usage is TRBJ2-3, with D tentatively TRBD2 (7 bases). The germline V gene encodes CDR1 SGHRS and CDR2 YFSETQ. This CDR3 region has 17 residues. Trimming removed 5 bases at V and 0 bases at J, with 19 bases between. DNA for the CDR3: TGCGCCAGCAGGACCGTTGTGCGGGGGCCCAGCACAGATACGCAGTATTTT. It codes for CASRTVVRGPSTDTQYF. The entire variable domain, with the rest obtained from reference TRBV5-1 and TRBJ2-3, is as follows: KAGVTQTPRYLIKTRGQQVTLSCSPISGHRSVSWYQQTPGQGLQFLFEYFSETQRNKGNFPGRFSGRQFSNSRSEMNVSTLELGDSALYLCASRTVVRGPSTDTQYFGPGTRLTVL.

This clonotype was detected many times. The V gene is TRBV24-1, the J gene TRBJ2-7; 11 nucleotides agree with TRBD1. From germline, CDR1 is KGHDR and CDR2 SFDVKD. The V and J ends lost 2 bases and 6 bases, in that order; junction bases with no gene match: 5. This CDR3 contains 15 residues. In DNA form, the CDR3 reads TGTGCCACCAGTGATTCCGGACAGGGGGCAGGCGAGCAGTACTTC. Its protein product is CATSDSGQGAGEQYF.

This clonotype was counted ten times or more. The chain couples TRBV5-1 to TRBJ1-3; D might be TRBD1 (5 bases). CDR1 and CDR2 (germline): SGHRS, YFSETQ. V was shortened by 5 bases and J by 4 bases, with 16 bases between the two germline ends. The CDR3 extends over 15 amino acids. The CDR3 sequence is CASRPGPNGGNTIYF. The CDR3 DNA follows: TGCGCCAGCAGACCGGGGCCAAATGGAGGAAACACCATATATTTT.